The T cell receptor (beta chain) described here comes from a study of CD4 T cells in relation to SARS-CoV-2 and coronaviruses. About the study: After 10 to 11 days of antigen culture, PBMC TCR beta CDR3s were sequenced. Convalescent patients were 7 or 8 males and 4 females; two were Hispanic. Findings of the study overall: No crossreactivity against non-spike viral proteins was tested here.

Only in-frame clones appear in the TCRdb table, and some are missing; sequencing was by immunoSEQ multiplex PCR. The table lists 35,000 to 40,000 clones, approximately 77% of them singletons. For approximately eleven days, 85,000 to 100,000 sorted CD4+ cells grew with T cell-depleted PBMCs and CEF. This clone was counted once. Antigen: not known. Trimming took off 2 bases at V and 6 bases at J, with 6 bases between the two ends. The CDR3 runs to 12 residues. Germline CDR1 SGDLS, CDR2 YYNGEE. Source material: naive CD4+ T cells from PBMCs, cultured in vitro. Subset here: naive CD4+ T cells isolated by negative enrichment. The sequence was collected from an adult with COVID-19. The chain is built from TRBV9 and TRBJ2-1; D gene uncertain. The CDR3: CASSVVANEQFF. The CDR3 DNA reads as TGTGCCAGCAGCGTGGTGGCCAATGAGCAGTTCTTC.